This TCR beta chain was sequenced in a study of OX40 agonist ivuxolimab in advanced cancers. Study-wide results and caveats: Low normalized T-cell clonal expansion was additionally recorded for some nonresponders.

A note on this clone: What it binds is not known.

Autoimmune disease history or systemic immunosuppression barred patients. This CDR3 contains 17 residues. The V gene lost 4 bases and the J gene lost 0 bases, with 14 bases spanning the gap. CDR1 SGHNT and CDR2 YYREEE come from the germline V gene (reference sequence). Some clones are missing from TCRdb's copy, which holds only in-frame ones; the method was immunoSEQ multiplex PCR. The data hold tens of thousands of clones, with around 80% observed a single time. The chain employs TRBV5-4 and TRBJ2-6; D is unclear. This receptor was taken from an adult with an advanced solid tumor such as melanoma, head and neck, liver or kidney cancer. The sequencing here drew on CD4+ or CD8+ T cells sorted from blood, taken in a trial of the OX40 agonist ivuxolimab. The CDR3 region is CASSPIVGNSGANVLTF. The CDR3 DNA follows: TGTGCCAGCAGCCCGATAGTGGGCAACTCTGGGGCCAACGTCCTGACTTTC.